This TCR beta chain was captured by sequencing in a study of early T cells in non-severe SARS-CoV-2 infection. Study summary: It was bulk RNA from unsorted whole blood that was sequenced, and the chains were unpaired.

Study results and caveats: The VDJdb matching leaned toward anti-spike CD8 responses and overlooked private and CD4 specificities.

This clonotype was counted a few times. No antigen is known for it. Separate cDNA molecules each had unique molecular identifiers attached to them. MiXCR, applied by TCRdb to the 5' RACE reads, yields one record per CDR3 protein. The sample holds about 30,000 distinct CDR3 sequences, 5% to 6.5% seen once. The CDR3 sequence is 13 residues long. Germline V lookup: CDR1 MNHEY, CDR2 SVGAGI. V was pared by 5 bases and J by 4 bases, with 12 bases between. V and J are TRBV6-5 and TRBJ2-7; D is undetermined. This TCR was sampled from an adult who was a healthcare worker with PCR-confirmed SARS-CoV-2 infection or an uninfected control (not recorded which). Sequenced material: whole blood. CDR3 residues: CASSLDETYEQYF. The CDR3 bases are TGTGCCAGCAGTCTGGACGAGACTTACGAGCAGTACTTC.